The clone carrying this TCR beta chain has more than one count but fewer than ten. Its target is unknown. The Oncomine TCR Beta short-read assay generated sequence data from the DNA of cultured CD4+ T cells. The template was genomic DNA from cultured CD4+ T cells. TCRdb reprocessed the PCR reads via MiXCR and lists one record per CDR3 protein. The sample shows over 15,000 distinct CDR3 sequences, about 50% of them seen only once. These data belong to a study of vaccination and CD4 T cells after COVID-19. Looking at the study overall: Convalescent donors: six male, four female; seven Caucasian, two Asian, one multiracial, two Hispanic. Median time from COVID diagnosis to post-COVID sampling was 100 to 130 days (35 to 161).

Findings of the study overall: Spike mono-reactivity applied to 304 of 307 vaccine-specific clones detected in convalescent patients.

Time point given: late sampling 161 to 241 days after vaccination in three convalescent patients. Treatment noted: roughly 10-day PBMC culture with coronavirus spike peptide pools or control peptides (ViraFEST assay). CDR3 length equals 14 residues. In germline, CDR1 is MNHNS, CDR2 SASEGT. Trimming cost V 6 bases and J 1 base; bases outside gene matches: 3. The sample here was CD4+ T cells from blood, cultured in vitro, taken about 7 months after SARS-CoV-2 vaccination. The sequence came from a human donor who had recovered from COVID-19. This rearrangement joins TRBV6-1 to TRBJ2-5, with 9 bases fitting TRBD2. CDR3 in DNA: TGTGCCAGCAGGAGACTAGCGGTCCAAGAGACCCAGTACTTC. Translated: CASRRLAVQETQYF.